Listed here is a single T cell receptor (beta chain). As handled by the study authors: Amplification with reference gene primers provided the estimates of nucleated cell counts. Assay: immunoSEQ multiplex PCR; the TCRdb copy retains only in-frame clones and omits some. V, J and clone size are taken as reported in that table, and D and trimming were inferred from the DNA itself. In the table there are approximately 150,000 clones, approximately 81% of which are singletons. It was during active infection that Seattle patients were enrolled and then longitudinally followed. The data were taken from a study of blood T cell repertoires in COVID-19. Study context: The study drew acute and convalescent COVID-19 samples from the United States, Italy and Spain.

CDR3 length: 12 amino acids. Looked up from germline, CDR1 is MNHNY and CDR2 is SVGAGI (reference sequence). Trimming took 11 bases from V and 8 from J, leaving 18 bases between them. This chain links TRBV6-6 with TRBJ1-2, with a tentative D call TRBD1 (6 bases). This clonotype was sampled from a woman aged 50 to 60 with COVID-19, enrolled during active disease. Material for sequencing was peripheral blood. The CDR3 region is CAGTDRPGGYTF. As DNA, the CDR3 is TGTGCCGGAACAGACAGGCCCGGCGGCTACACCTTC.